These T cell receptor beta chains were read from a single sample in a study of graft-versus-host responses after intestinal transplantation. Some clones are missing from TCRdb's copy, which holds only in-frame ones; the method was immunoSEQ multiplex PCR. The sample has some 69,000 clones; roughly 92% are singletons. The sample in question was bone marrow, obtained roughly 110 weeks after intestinal transplantation. The receptors come from a human patient who received an intestinal transplant, so some T cells may come from the graft donor. The CDR3 runs from the conserved cysteine through the conserved F or W. The D gene is left open where the match is weak. The size field is filled for only some rows; it gives once, few, many or a size class.

abundance	j_gene	v_gene	d_gene	len	CDR3aa	CDR3nt
.	TRBJ2-1	TRBV7-2	.	15	CASSLAWSSYNEQFF	TGTGCCAGCAGCTTAGCCTGGTCCTCTTACAATGAGCAGTTCTTC
.	TRBJ2-3	TRBV5-1	TRBD1	15	CASSPGQGVTDTQYF	TGCGCCAGCAGCCCTGGACAGGGAGTCACAGATACGCAGTATTTT
.	TRBJ2-3	TRBV9	TRBD2	17	CASSVGGSGRAGDSQYF	TGTGCCAGCAGCGTAGGGGGTAGCGGGAGGGCCGGAGATTCGCAGTATTTT
.	TRBJ1-1	TRBV29-1	.	13	CSVNGQMNTEAFF	TGCAGCGTCAACGGACAGATGAACACTGAAGCTTTCTTT
.	TRBJ2-7	TRBV6-1	TRBD1	14	CASSLQGESYEQYF	TGTGCCAGCAGCCTACAGGGGGAATCCTACGAGCAGTACTTC
.	TRBJ2-2	TRBV27	.	16	CASSLSGRIATGELFF	TGTGCCAGCAGTTTATCCGGCAGGATTGCCACCGGGGAGCTGTTTTTT
.	TRBJ1-1	TRBV5-1	.	14	CASSPTGPYTEAFF	TGCGCCAGCAGCCCCACAGGGCCTTACACTGAAGCTTTCTTT
.	TRBJ1-2	TRBV5-5	.	12	CASSLTENGYTF	TGTGCCAGCAGCTTGACTGAGAATGGCTACACCTTC
.	TRBJ1-2	TRBV5-4	.	15	CASSGHTGTQFGYTF	TGTGCCAGCAGCGGACACACCGGGACACAGTTCGGCTACACCTTC
.	TRBJ2-5	TRBV5-4	.	16	CASSLDSVSRQETQYF	TGTGCCAGCAGCTTGGACTCCGTATCGAGGCAAGAGACCCAGTACTTC
.	TRBJ1-2	TRBV4-1	.	14	CASSQDRTGRGYTF	TGCGCCAGCAGCCAAGATAGAACCGGGCGGGGCTACACCTTC
few	TRBJ2-3	TRBV10-3	.	12	CAISASTDTQYF	TGTGCCATCAGTGCTAGCACAGATACGCAGTATTTT
.	TRBJ2-5	TRBV6-5	TRBD1	14	CASNLRDSEETQYF	TGTGCCAGCAACCTCCGGGACAGCGAAGAGACCCAGTACTTC
.	TRBJ1-6	TRBV5-1	.	15	CASSLDRTYNSPLHF	TGCGCCAGCAGCCTCGACAGGACTTATAATTCACCCCTCCACTTT
.	TRBJ1-1	TRBV7-9	.	13	CASSFNEYTEAFF	TGTGCCAGCAGCTTTAACGAATACACTGAAGCTTTCTTT
.	TRBJ2-3	TRBV7-9	.	15	CASSSHLRGTDTQYF	TGTGCCAGCAGCTCCCACTTACGAGGGACAGATACGCAGTATTTT
.	TRBJ1-1	TRBV27	.	16	CASSTRGSWMNTEAFF	TGTGCCAGCAGTACCCGGGGCTCATGGATGAACACTGAAGCTTTCTTT
.	TRBJ1-1	TRBV29-1	.	12	CSVSAENTEAFF	TGCAGCGTTTCGGCGGAGAACACTGAAGCTTTCTTT
.	TRBJ2-7	TRBV7-9	.	15	CASSLASQEWHEQYF	TGTGCCAGCAGCTTAGCCTCACAGGAATGGCACGAGCAGTACTTC
.	TRBJ2-1	TRBV11-3	TRBD1	15	CASSPGPGQSNEQFF	TGTGCCAGCAGCCCCGGACCGGGACAGTCGAATGAGCAGTTCTTC
.	TRBJ2-7	TRBV6-5	.	14	CASSYVENRYEQYF	TGTGCCAGCAGTTACGTCGAGAATCGGTACGAGCAGTACTTC
.	TRBJ1-1	TRBV11-2	TRBD1	14	CASRLTGGYTEAFF	TGTGCCAGCCGTTTGACAGGGGGCTACACTGAAGCTTTCTTT
.	TRBJ1-6	TRBV6-5	.	16	CASSSTGPQDNSPLHF	TGTGCCAGCAGTTCTACAGGACCGCAAGATAATTCACCCCTCCACTTT
.	TRBJ2-5	TRBV10-3	TRBD1	14	CATDPGQGQETQYF	TGTGCCACCGACCCCGGACAGGGCCAAGAGACCCAGTACTTC
.	TRBJ2-2	TRBV19	TRBD2	21	CASSISLVLAGSQGTPGELFF	TGTGCCAGTAGTATCTCTTTAGTACTAGCGGGATCCCAGGGAACCCCCGGGGAGCTGTTTTTT
.	TRBJ2-7	TRBV6-5	.	13	CASRRDVTYEQYF	TGTGCCAGCAGGCGGGATGTCACCTACGAGCAGTACTTC
.	TRBJ1-5	TRBV27	.	17	CASSPAYSQGPNQPQHF	TGTGCCAGCAGTCCGGCATACTCTCAGGGCCCCAATCAGCCCCAGCATTTT
once	TRBJ2-1	TRBV19	.	13	CASLGFLGNEQFF	TGTGCCAGCCTCGGATTTCTAGGCAATGAGCAGTTCTTC
.	TRBJ2-1	TRBV5-1	TRBD1	13	CASSGGQYNEQFF	TGCGCCAGCAGCGGGGGACAGTACAATGAGCAGTTCTTC
.	TRBJ2-3	TRBV9	.	15	CASSPRGGTPDTQYF	TGTGCCAGCAGCCCGCGGGGAGGGACACCAGATACGCAGTATTTT
.	TRBJ2-1	TRBV5-4	TRBD1	16	CASSYGQGSSYNEQFF	TGTGCCAGCAGCTACGGACAGGGGAGCTCCTACAATGAGCAGTTCTTC
.	TRBJ2-7	TRBV5-4	.	12	CASSPTGTEQYF	TGTGCCAGCAGTCCCACAGGGACCGAGCAGTACTTC
.	TRBJ2-1	TRBV7-2	TRBD2	16	CASSLHVASGVDEQFF	TGTGCCAGCAGCCTACACGTGGCTAGCGGGGTGGATGAGCAGTTCTTC
.	TRBJ2-5	TRBV20-1	.	11	CSTGPFETQYF	TGCAGTACGGGGCCATTTGAGACCCAGTACTTC
.	TRBJ2-7	TRBV7-6	TRBD2	14	CASSLFAGGYEQYF	TGTGCCAGCAGCTTGTTCGCGGGAGGATACGAGCAGTACTTC
.	TRBJ2-2	TRBV13	.	14	CASMRGGNTGELFF	TGTGCCAGCATGCGGGGCGGGAACACCGGGGAGCTGTTTTTT
.	TRBJ2-3	TRBV27	TRBD2	15	CASSSSGLGTDTQYF	TGTGCCAGCAGTTCTAGCGGGTTGGGAACAGATACGCAGTATTTT
.	TRBJ2-7	TRBV29-1	TRBD1	13	CSTRTGAGDEQYF	TGCAGCACCCGGACAGGAGCAGGGGACGAGCAGTACTTC
.	TRBJ1-2	TRBV7-6	.	12	CASSLERGGYTF	TGTGCCAGCAGCTTAGAGAGGGGTGGCTACACCTTC
.	TRBJ2-5	TRBV28	.	15	CASSPLGTYQETQYF	TGTGCCAGCAGTCCACTGGGGACATATCAAGAGACCCAGTACTTC
.	TRBJ2-2	TRBV2	.	13	CASSEPGGGELFF	TGTGCCAGCAGTGAACCCGGAGGCGGGGAGCTGTTTTTT
once	TRBJ1-3	TRBV5-4	.	18	CASSPTLPGFSSGNTIYF	TGTGCCAGCAGTCCGACCCTCCCAGGGTTCAGCTCTGGAAACACCATATATTTT
once	TRBJ2-2	TRBV27	TRBD2	16	CASTPYAAGGTGELFF	TGTGCCAGCACCCCCTATGCAGCGGGAGGAACCGGGGAGCTGTTTTTT
.	TRBJ2-7	TRBV28	.	13	CASSLQGGYEQYF	TGTGCCAGCAGTTTACAGGGAGGCTACGAGCAGTACTTC
.	TRBJ1-5	TRBV2	.	13	CASSGLAREPQHF	TGTGCCAGCAGTGGGCTGGCCCGGGAGCCCCAGCATTTT
.	TRBJ1-4	TRBV6-5	.	11	CATQINEKLFF	TGTGCCACACAAATTAATGAAAAACTGTTTTTT